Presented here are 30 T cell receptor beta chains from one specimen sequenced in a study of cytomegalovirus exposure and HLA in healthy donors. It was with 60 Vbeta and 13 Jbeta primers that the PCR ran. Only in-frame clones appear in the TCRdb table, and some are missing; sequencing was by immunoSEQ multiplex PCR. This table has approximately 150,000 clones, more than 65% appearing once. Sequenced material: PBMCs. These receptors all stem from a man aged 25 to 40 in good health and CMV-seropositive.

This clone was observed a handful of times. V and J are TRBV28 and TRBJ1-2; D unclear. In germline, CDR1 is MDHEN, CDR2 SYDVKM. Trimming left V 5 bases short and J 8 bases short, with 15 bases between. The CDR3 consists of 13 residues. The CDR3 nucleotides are TGTGCCAGCAGTCCGTCGACTGGAGGGGGCTACACCTTC. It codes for CASSPSTGGGYTF.

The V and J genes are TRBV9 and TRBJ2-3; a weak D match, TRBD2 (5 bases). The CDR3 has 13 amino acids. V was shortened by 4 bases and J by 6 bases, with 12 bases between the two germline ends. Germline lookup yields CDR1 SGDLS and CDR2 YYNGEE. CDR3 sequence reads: CASSPWTGDTQYF. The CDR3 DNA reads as TGTGCCAGCAGCCCGTGGACTGGCGATACGCAGTATTTT.

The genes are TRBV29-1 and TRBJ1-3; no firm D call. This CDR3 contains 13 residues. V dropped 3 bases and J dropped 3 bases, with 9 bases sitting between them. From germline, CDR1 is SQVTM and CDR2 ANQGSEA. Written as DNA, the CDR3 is TGCAGCGTTGAGATCCGGGATGGAAACACCATATATTTT. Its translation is CSVEIRDGNTIYF. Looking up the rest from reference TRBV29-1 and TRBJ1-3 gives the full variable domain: SAVISQKPSRDICQRGTSLTIQCQVDSQVTMMFWYRQQPGQSLTLIATANQGSEATYESGFVIDKFPISRPNLTFSTLTVSNMSPEDSSIYLCSVEIRDGNTIYFGEGSWLTVV.

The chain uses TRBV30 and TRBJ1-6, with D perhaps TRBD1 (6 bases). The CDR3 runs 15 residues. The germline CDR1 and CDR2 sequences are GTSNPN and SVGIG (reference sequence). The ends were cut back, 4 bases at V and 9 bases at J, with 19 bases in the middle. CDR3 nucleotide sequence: TGTGCCTGGACCCACGGACAGCCCGGTGGTTCACCCCTCCACTTT. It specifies CAWTHGQPGGSPLHF.

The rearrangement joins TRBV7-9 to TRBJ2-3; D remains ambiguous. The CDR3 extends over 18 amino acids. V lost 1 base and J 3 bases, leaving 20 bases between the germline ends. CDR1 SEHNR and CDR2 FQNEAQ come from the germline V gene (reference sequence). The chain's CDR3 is CASSLDLLSSVPTDTQYF. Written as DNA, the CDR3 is TGTGCCAGCAGCTTAGATTTGTTATCTTCGGTCCCGACAGATACGCAGTATTTT.

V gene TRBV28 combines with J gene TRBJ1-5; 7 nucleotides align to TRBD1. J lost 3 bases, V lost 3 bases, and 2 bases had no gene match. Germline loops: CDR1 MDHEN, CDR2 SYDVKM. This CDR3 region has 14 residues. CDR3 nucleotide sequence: TGTGCCAGCAGTTTCGGGACAGACAATCAGCCCCAGCATTTT. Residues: CASSFGTDNQPQHF.

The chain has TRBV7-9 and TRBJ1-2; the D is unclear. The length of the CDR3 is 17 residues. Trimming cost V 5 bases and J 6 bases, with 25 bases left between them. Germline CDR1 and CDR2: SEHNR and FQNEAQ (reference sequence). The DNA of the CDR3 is TGTGCCAGCAGCCGGGGTGCCGGGAGGGCGGTTGAGAATGGCTACACCTTC. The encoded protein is CASSRGAGRAVENGYTF.

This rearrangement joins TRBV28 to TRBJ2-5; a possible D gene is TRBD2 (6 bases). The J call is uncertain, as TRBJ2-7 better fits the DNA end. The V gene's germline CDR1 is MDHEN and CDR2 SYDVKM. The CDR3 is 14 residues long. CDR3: CASGHSGGTYEQYF. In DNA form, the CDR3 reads TGTGCCAGCGGACATAGCGGAGGGACCTACGAGCAGTACTTC.

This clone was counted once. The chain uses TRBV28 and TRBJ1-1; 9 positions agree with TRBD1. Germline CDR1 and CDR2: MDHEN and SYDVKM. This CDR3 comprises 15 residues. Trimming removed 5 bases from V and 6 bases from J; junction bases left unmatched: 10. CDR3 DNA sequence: TGTGCCAGCAGTGGGACAGGGAAGAGAGGCGCTGAAGCTTTCTTT. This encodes CASSGTGKRGAEAFF.

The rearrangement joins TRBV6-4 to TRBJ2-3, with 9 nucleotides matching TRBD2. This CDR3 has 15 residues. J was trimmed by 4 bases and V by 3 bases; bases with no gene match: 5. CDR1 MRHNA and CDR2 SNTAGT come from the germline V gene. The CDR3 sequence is CASSETAGGSDTQYF. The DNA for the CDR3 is TGTGCCAGCAGTGAGACAGCGGGGGGCTCAGATACGCAGTATTTT.

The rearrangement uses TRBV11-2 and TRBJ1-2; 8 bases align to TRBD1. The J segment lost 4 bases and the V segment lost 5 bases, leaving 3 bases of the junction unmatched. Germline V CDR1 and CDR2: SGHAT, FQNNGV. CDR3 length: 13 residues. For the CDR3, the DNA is TGTGCCAGCAGCCAAGGGACAGGCTATGGCTACACCTTC. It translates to CASSQGTGYGYTF.

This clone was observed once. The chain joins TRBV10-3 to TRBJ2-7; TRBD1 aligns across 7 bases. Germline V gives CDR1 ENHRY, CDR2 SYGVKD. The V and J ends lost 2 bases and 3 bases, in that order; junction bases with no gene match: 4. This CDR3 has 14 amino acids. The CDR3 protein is CAISEAGTVYEQYF. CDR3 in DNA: TGTGCCATCAGTGAGGCCGGGACAGTCTACGAGCAGTACTTC.

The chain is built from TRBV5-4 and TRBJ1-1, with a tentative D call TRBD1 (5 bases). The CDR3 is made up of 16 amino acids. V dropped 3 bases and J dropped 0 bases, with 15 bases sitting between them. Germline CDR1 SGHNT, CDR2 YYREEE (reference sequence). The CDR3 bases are TGTGCCAGCAGCTCGAGGAAGACAGATATGAACACTGAAGCTTTCTTT. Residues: CASSSRKTDMNTEAFF.

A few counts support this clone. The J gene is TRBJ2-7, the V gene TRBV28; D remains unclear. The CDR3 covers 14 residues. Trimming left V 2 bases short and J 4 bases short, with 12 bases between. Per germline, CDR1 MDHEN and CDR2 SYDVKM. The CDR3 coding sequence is TGTGCCAGCAGTTTAGGGCAGGTCCAATACGAGCAGTACTTC. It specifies CASSLGQVQYEQYF.

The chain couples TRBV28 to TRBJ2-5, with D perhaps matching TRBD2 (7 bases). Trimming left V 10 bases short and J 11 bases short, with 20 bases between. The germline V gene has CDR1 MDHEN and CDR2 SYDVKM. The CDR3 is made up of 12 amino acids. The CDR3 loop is CATLGGQREQYF. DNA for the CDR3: TGTGCCACCCTCGGGGGGCAGAGAGAGCAGTACTTC.

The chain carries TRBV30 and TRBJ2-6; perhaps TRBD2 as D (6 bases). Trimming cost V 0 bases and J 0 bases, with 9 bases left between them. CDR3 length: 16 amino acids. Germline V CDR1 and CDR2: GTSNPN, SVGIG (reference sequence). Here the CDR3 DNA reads TGTGCCTGGAGTGTCTCGGGGGTCTCTGGGGCCAACGTCCTGACTTTC. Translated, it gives CAWSVSGVSGANVLTF. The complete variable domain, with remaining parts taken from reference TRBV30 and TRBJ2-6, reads SQTIHQWPATLVQPVGSPLSLECTVEGTSNPNLYWYRQAAGRGLQLLFYSVGIGQISSEVPQNLSASRPQDRQFILSSKKLLLSDSGFYLCAWSVSGVSGANVLTFGAGSRLTVL.

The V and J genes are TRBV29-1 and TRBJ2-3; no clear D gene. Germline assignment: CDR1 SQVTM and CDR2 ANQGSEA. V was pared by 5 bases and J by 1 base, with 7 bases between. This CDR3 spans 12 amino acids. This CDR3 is CSVSVGTDTQYF. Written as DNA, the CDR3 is TGCAGCGTTAGCGTCGGCACAGATACGCAGTATTTT.

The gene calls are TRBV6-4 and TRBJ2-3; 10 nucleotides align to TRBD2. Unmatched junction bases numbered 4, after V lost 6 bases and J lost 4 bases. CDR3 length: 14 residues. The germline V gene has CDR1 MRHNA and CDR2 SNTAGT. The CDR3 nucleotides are TGTGCCAGCAGGCCGGGACTAGCGTCAGATACGCAGTATTTT. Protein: CASRPGLASDTQYF.

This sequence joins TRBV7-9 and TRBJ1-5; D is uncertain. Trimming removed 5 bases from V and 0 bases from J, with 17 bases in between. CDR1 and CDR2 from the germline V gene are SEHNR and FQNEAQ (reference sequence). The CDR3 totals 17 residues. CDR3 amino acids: CASSPGPGGYSNQPQHF. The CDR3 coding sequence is TGTGCCAGCAGCCCCGGTCCCGGCGGCTATAGCAATCAGCCCCAGCATTTT.

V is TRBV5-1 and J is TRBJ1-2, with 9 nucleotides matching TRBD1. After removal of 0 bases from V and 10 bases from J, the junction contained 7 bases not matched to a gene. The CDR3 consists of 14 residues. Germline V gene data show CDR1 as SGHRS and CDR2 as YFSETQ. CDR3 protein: CASSLEDRGAVYTF. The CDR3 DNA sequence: TGCGCCAGCAGCTTGGAGGACAGGGGTGCTGTCTACACCTTC.

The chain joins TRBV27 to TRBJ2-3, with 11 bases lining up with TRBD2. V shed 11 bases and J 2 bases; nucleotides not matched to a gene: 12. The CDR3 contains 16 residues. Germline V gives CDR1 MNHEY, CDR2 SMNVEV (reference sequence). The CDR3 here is CACRASGGLFTDTQYF. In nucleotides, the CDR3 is TGTGCCTGCCGGGCTAGCGGGGGGCTATTCACAGATACGCAGTATTTT.

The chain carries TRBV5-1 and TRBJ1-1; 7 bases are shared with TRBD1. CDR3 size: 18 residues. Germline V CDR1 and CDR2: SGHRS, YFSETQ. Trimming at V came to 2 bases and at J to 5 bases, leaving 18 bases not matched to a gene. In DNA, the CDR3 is TGCGCCAGCAGCTTAGGTGGGGTGATGACAGGGCTTGAAACTGAAGCTTTCTTT. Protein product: CASSLGGVMTGLETEAFF.

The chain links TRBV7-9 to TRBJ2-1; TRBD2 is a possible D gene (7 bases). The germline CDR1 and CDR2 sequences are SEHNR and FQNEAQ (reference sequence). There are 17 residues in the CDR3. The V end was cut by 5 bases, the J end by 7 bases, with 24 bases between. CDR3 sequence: CASSGLRGTSGRNEQFF. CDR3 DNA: TGTGCCAGCAGCGGCTTGCGGGGGACATCGGGTCGGAATGAGCAGTTCTTC.

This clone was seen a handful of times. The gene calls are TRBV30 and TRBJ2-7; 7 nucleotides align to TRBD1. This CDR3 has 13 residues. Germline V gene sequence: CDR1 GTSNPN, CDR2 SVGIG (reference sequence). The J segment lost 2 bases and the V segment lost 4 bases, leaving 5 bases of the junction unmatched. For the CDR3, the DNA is TGTGCCTGGAACAGGGACAGACCCTACGAGCAGTACTTC. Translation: CAWNRDRPYEQYF. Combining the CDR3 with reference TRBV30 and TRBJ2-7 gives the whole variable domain SQTIHQWPATLVQPVGSPLSLECTVEGTSNPNLYWYRQAAGRGLQLLFYSVGIGQISSEVPQNLSASRPQDRQFILSSKKLLLSDSGFYLCAWNRDRPYEQYFGPGTRLTVT.

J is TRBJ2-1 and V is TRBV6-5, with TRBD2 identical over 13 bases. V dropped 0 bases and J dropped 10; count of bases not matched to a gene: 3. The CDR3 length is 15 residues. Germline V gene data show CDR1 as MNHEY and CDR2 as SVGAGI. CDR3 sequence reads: CASSYSGLAGVEQFF. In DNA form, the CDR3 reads TGTGCCAGCAGTTACTCTGGACTAGCGGGGGTCGAGCAGTTCTTC.

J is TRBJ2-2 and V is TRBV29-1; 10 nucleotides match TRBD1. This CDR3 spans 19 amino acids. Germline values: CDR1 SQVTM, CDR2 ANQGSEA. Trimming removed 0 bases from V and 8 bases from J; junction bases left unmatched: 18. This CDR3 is CSVEEPIGGQGPYGGELFF. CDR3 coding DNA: TGCAGCGTTGAAGAACCCATTGGGGGACAGGGGCCCTACGGGGGGGAGCTGTTTTTT.

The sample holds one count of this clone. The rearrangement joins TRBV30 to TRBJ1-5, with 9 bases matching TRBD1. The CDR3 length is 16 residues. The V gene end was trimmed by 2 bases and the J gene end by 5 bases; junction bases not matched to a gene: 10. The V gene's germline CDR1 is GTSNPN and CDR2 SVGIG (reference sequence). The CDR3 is CAWSTYRGLRDQPQHF. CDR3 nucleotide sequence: TGTGCCTGGAGTACGTACAGGGGGCTTAGGGATCAGCCCCAGCATTTT.

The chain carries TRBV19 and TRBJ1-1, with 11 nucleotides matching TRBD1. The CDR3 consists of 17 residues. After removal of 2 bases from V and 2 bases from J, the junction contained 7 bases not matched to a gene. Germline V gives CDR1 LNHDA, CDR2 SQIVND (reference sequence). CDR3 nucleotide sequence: TGTGCCAGTAGTATAAGGACAGGGGGCGCTGACAACACTGAAGCTTTCTTT. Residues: CASSIRTGGADNTEAFF.

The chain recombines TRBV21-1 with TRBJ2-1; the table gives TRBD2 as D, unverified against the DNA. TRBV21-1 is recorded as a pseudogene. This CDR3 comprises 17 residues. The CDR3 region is CASSKCQREGWANEQFF. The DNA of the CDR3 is TGTGCCAGCAGCAAATGCCAGCGGGAGGGCTGGGCTAATGAGCAGTTCTTC.

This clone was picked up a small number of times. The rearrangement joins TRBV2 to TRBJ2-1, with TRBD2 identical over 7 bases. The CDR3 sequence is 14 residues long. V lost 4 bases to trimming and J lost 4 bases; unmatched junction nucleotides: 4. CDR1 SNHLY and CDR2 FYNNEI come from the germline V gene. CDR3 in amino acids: CASSVLAAYNEQFF. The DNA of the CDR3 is TGTGCCAGCAGTGTTCTAGCGGCTTACAATGAGCAGTTCTTC.